One and the same sample provided the 14 T cell receptor beta chains below, sequenced in a study of cytomegalovirus exposure and HLA in healthy donors. PCR employed 60 Vbeta and 13 Jbeta primers. Assay: immunoSEQ multiplex PCR; the TCRdb copy retains only in-frame clones and omits some. This table holds about 190,000 clones, less than 85% found once. Sequencing was performed on PBMCs. The receptors shown here come from a man aged 25 to 40 in good health and CMV-seropositive.

Here the CDR3 DNA reads TGTGCCAGCAGTTACACAGATACGCAGTATTTT. Encoded protein: CASSYTDTQYF. V and J are TRBV2 and TRBJ2-3; D is unclear. The germline V gene encodes CDR1 SNHLY and CDR2 FYNNEI. CDR3 length equals 11 residues. The ends were cut back, 5 bases at V and 2 bases at J, with 2 bases in the middle.

The chain uses TRBV6-6 and TRBJ2-7; 12 positions match TRBD1. Germline lookup yields CDR1 MNHNY and CDR2 SVGAGI (reference sequence). The trim removed 8 bases at V and 5 bases at J, leaving 10 bases unmatched. CDR3 size: 15 residues. CDR3 DNA: TGTGCCAGCCAAACCGGGACAGGGGGCAGACACGAGCAGTACTTC. Its translation: CASQTGTGGRHEQYF.

V usage is TRBV4-3 and J usage is TRBJ2-7, with 10 bases matching TRBD1. The CDR3 contains 14 residues. CDR1 and CDR2 (germline): LGHNA, YSLEER. V lost 0 bases and J lost 6; bases outside the gene matches: 2. The chain's CDR3 is CASSQEGTGVEQYF. CDR3 nucleotides: TGCGCCAGCAGCCAAGAGGGGACAGGGGTCGAGCAGTACTTC.

The genes are TRBV28 and TRBJ1-1; no clear D gene. The CDR3 contains 12 residues. V lost 1 base and J lost 8, with 8 bases in between. Looked up from germline, CDR1 is MDHEN and CDR2 is SYDVKM. The CDR3 DNA sequence: TGTGCCAGCAGTTTATTTACAGACGAAGCTTTCTTT. Its protein is CASSLFTDEAFF.

The chain combines TRBV7-2 with TRBJ2-7, with D possibly matching TRBD2 (5 bases). In germline, CDR1 is SGHTA, CDR2 FQGNSA. CDR3 length: 13 amino acids. Trimming took 3 bases from V and 3 from J, leaving 9 bases between them. For the CDR3, the DNA is TGTGCCAGCAGCTTTGGACGGGACTACGAGCAGTACTTC. Residues: CASSFGRDYEQYF.

This clone was seen a few times. V and J are TRBV9 and TRBJ2-1, with TRBD2 matching 9 bases. With 0 bases clipped from V and 10 bases from J, the junction kept 11 bases outside the gene matches. Germline CDR1 reads SGDLS; CDR2 reads YYNGEE. The CDR3 is 16 amino acids. The chain's CDR3 is CASSVVAGGTSGEQFF. The CDR3 DNA sequence: TGTGCCAGCAGCGTAGTCGCGGGGGGGACTTCGGGGGAGCAGTTCTTC.

Regarding this clone: One end of the junction does not line up with germline, which may come from a read error. The rearrangement links TRBV11-2 to TRBJ2-7; D perhaps matches TRBD2 (6 bases). Germline CDR1 is SGHAT and CDR2 is FQNNGV. This CDR3 comprises 13 residues. The CDR3 protein is CASSLEGRGEPHF. Written as DNA, the CDR3 is TGTGCCAGCAGCTTAGAGGGTCGCGGGGAACCGCACTTC.

The CDR3 DNA is TGCAGCGTTGAGAGCAGGTCCTATGGCTACACCTTC. Amino acids: CSVESRSYGYTF. This chain links TRBV29-1 with TRBJ1-2; D remains ambiguous. Per the germline V gene, CDR1 is SQVTM and CDR2 is ANQGSEA. The V gene lost 3 bases and the J gene lost 4 bases, with 9 bases spanning the gap. The CDR3 is 12 amino acids. Full variable domain (outside the CDR3, taken from reference TRBV29-1 and TRBJ1-2): SAVISQKPSRDICQRGTSLTIQCQVDSQVTMMFWYRQQPGQSLTLIATANQGSEATYESGFVIDKFPISRPNLTFSTLTVSNMSPEDSSIYLCSVESRSYGYTFGSGTRLTVV.

V is TRBV5-6 and J is TRBJ2-3; 7 bases are a match to TRBD1. The J call may be in error: the DNA end matches TRBJ1-5 better. The germline V gene encodes CDR1 SGHDT and CDR2 YYEEEE. There are 14 residues in the CDR3. This CDR3 reads CASSWRQGPDTQHF. As DNA, the CDR3 is TGTGCCAGCAGCTGGCGACAGGGTCCGGATACGCAGCATTTT.

The genes are TRBV7-2 and TRBJ2-7; 14 positions agree with TRBD2. Germline V gene data show CDR1 as SGHTA and CDR2 as FQGNSA. V shed 3 bases and J 2 bases; nucleotides not matched to a gene: 3. This CDR3 spans 16 amino acids. The CDR3 DNA reads TGTGCCAGCAGCTTTGGGACTAGCGGGGGCCCCTACGAGCAGTACTTC. It specifies CASSFGTSGGPYEQYF.

The J gene is TRBJ1-1, the V gene TRBV10-3, with 7 bases fitting TRBD1. The CDR3 has 14 residues. The V gene end was trimmed by 7 bases and the J gene end by 4 bases; junction bases not matched to a gene: 9. The germline gives CDR1 ENHRY, CDR2 SYGVKD. CDR3 in DNA: TGTGCCATCAATCCAACAGGGGTGGGCACTGAAGCTTTCTTT. It is translated as CAINPTGVGTEAFF.

This sequence joins TRBV30 and TRBJ1-4; D remains ambiguous. V lost 2 bases to trimming and J lost 8 bases, with 12 bases between them. The CDR3 covers 13 residues. Germline V CDR1 and CDR2: GTSNPN, SVGIG (reference sequence). The CDR3 DNA reads TGTGCCTGGAGTTTAGGAGGGCTCGAAAAACTGTTTTTT. Its translation is CAWSLGGLEKLFF.

The J gene is TRBJ2-1, the V gene TRBV2; unclear D gene. Trimming pared 6 bases from V and 7 bases from J, leaving 7 bases between. Per the germline V gene, CDR1 is SNHLY and CDR2 is FYNNEI. The CDR3 is 11 amino acids. The CDR3 protein is CASSPRNEQFF. The CDR3 coding sequence is TGTGCCAGCAGCCCCAGGAATGAGCAGTTCTTC.

The chain employs TRBV7-8 and TRBJ2-7, with 10 bases lining up with TRBD1. The CDR3 is 13 residues long. Germline V gene sequence: CDR1 SGHVS, CDR2 FQNEAQ. Germline trimming cut 8 bases from V and 6 bases from J; bases unmatched to any gene: 7. In DNA, the CDR3 is TGTGCCAGCGGGGGGACAGGGGCAAGCGAGCAGTACTTC. This translates into CASGGTGASEQYF. The whole variable domain, remainder taken from reference TRBV7-8 and TRBJ2-7, is GAGVSQSPRYKVAKRGQDVALRCDPISGHVSLFWYQQALGQGPEFLTYFQNEAQLDKSGLPSDRFFAERPEGSVSTLKIQRTQQEDSAVYLCASGGTGASEQYFGPGTRLTVT.